This TCR beta chain was identified in a study of blood T cells in healthy people across ages. Whole-study context: The template switching approach captured approximately one barcoded beta molecule for every two T cells.

This clonotype was counted at least ten times. Its antigen remains unidentified. Whole-study findings and limits: Correlation between TCR beta diversity and naive T cell percentage was strong. Greater diversity and more naive CD4+ cells were seen in long-lived donors than in aged donors.

Per the germline V gene, CDR1 is MNHEY and CDR2 is SVGAGI. V was clipped by 0 bases and J by 8 bases, with 10 bases between them. The CDR3 loop spans 13 amino acids. PCR was performed a second time for about 7 to 11 cycles using a sample-barcoded 5' primer and a J-beta primer mix. TCRdb re-analysed the 5' RACE reads in MiXCR, keeping a single row per CDR3 protein. The sample lists some 700,000 distinct CDR3 sequences; about 20% were seen once. The specimen sequenced was blood. This clonotype was obtained from a man aged 70-80 years in good health. This chain connects TRBV6-5 to TRBJ1-2, with D tentatively TRBD1 (6 bases). CDR3 coding DNA: TGTGCCAGCAGTTACTCAGGGGGAGGAGGCTACACCTTC. Translation gives CASSYSGGGGYTF.